The 4 T cell receptor beta chains in this list originate from one sample, sequenced in a study of STAT5B mutations in CD4+ large granular lymphocyte leukemia. Profiled with immunoSEQ multiplex PCR; TCRdb holds only in-frame clones, not every one. The repertoire holds about 8,000 clones, just under 90% seen once, with approximately 51% in the top ten. The material sequenced was PBMCs. Receptors were obtained from a woman in her 70s with CD4+ T-cell large granular lymphocyte leukemia.

This clone was seen only a few times. The V and J genes are TRBV7-3 and TRBJ2-2, with 8 bases that match TRBD2. This CDR3 has 14 amino acids. Per germline, CDR1 SGHTA and CDR2 FQGTGA. V trimming: 5 bases; J trimming: 9 bases; junction bases outside the gene matches: 8. The CDR3: CASSTSGGLRELFF. CDR3 sequence (DNA): TGTGCCAGCAGCACAAGCGGGGGCCTTCGGGAGCTGTTTTTT.

The DNA of the CDR3 is TGTGCCAGCAGCCGCGACAGGGGAAATTCACCCCTCCACTTT. It translates to CASSRDRGNSPLHF. J is TRBJ1-6 and V is TRBV6-1; 8 bases align to TRBD1. J was trimmed by 7 bases and V by 6 bases; bases with no gene match: 5. Germline V gene sequence: CDR1 MNHNS, CDR2 SASEGT. This CDR3 region has 14 residues.

CDR3 DNA: TGCGCCAGCAGCTTGGGGACTAGCGGGAATACGCAGTATTTT. Protein product: CASSLGTSGNTQYF. This sequence joins TRBV5-1 and TRBJ2-3, with 12 nucleotides matching TRBD2. The length of the CDR3 is 14 residues. V lost 0 bases, J lost 7 bases, and 0 bases stayed unmatched. Germline V gene data show CDR1 as SGHRS and CDR2 as YFSETQ.

The chain carries TRBV2 and TRBJ2-1; 11 bases agree with TRBD2. The J segment lost 10 bases and the V segment lost 6 bases, leaving 14 bases of the junction unmatched. Germline lookup yields CDR1 SNHLY and CDR2 FYNNEI. The CDR3 length is 16 residues. This chain's CDR3 is CASSLITGLAAREQFF. In DNA form, the CDR3 reads TGTGCCAGCAGCCTTATTACGGGACTAGCGGCTCGCGAGCAGTTCTTC.